The 3 T cell receptor beta chains in this list originate from one sample, sequenced in a study of PD-L1 blockade in urothelial cancer. Assay: immunoSEQ multiplex PCR; the TCRdb copy retains only in-frame clones and omits some. The sample consists of about 110,000 clones, around 85% of them appearing once. Sequenced material: PBMCs, taken around atezolizumab (anti-PD-L1) treatment. All receptors derive from a man aged 45-60 years with urothelial cancer.

This rearrangement joins TRBV7-3 to TRBJ2-1; 11 bases are shared with TRBD2. The CDR3 runs 15 residues. CDR1 and CDR2 (germline): SGHTA, FQGTGA. V shed 6 bases, J shed 6 bases, and the junction held 7 bases outside the gene matches. CDR3 in amino acids: CASRAGLAATNEQFF. The CDR3 region has the DNA TGTGCCAGCAGAGCGGGACTAGCGGCTACCAATGAGCAGTTCTTC. The full variable domain, with the rest looked up from reference TRBV7-3 and TRBJ2-1, is GAGVSQTPSNKVTEKGKYVELRCDPISGHTALYWYRQSLGQGPEFLIYFQGTGAADDSGLPNDRFFAVRPEGSVSTLKIQRTERGDSAVYLCASRAGLAATNEQFFGPGTRLTVL.

The CDR3 reads CASSFLTGTGGLPLHF. CDR3 DNA: TGTGCCAGCAGCTTTCTAACCGGGACAGGGGGCTTACCCCTCCACTTT. This chain joins TRBV7-8 and TRBJ1-6; TRBD1 agrees at 12 bases. There are 16 residues in the CDR3. With V trimmed by 3 bases and J by 12 bases, 9 bases remained unmatched. Germline values: CDR1 SGHVS, CDR2 FQNEAQ.

The rearrangement uses TRBV4-2 and TRBJ2-7, with TRBD1 matching over 9 bases. After removal of 1 base from V and 2 bases from J, the junction contained 3 bases not matched to a gene. The CDR3 is made up of 15 amino acids. CDR1 LGHNA and CDR2 YNFKEQ come from the germline V gene. The CDR3 is CASSQGGTGTYEQYF. In nucleotides, the CDR3 is TGTGCCAGCAGCCAAGGCGGGACAGGGACCTACGAGCAGTACTTC.